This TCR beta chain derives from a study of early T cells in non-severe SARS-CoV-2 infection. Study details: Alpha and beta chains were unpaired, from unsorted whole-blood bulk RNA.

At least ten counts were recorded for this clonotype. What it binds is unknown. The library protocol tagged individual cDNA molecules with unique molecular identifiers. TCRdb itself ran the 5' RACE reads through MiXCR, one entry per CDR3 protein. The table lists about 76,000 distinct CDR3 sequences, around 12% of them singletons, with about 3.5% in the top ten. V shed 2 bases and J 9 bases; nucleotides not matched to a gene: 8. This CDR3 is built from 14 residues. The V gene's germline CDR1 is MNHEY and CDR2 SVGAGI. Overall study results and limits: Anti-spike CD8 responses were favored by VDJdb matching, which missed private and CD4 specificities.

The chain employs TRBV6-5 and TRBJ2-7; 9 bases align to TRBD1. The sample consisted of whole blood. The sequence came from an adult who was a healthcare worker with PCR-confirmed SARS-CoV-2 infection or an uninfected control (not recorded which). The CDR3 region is CASSYTGQGVGQYF. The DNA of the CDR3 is TGTGCCAGCAGTTACACGGGACAGGGCGTAGGGCAGTACTTC.